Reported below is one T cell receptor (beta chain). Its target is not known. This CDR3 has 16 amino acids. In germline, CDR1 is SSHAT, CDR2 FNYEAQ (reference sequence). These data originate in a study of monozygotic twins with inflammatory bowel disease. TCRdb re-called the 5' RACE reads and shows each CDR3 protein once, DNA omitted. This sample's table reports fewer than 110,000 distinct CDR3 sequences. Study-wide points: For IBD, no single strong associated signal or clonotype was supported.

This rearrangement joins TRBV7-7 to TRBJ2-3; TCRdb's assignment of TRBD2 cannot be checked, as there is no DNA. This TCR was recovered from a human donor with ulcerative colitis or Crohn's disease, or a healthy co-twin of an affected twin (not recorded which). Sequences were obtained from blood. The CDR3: CASSLGLAGVADTQYF.